This TCR beta chain comes out of a study of preoperative IRX-2 immunotherapy in early breast cancer. V was shortened by 4 bases and J by 6 bases, with 9 bases between the two germline ends. The CDR3 length is 12 residues. Germline V gene sequence: CDR1 LNHDA, CDR2 SQIVND (reference sequence). The protocol was immunoSEQ multiplex PCR, while the TCRdb copy is restricted to in-frame clones and leaves out a portion. The repertoire holds 15,000 to 25,000 clones, with around four fifths as singletons. Specified treatment: preoperative locoregional IRX-2 cytokine immunotherapy. Patients received preoperative, locoregional IRX-2 cytokine immunotherapy in a phase Ib study. This clone was observed a handful of times.

This clonotype was sampled from a human donor with breast cancer. This chain connects TRBV19 to TRBJ1-1; D perhaps matches TRBD1 (6 bases). Sequenced here: lymph node tissue, sampled after IRX-2 immunotherapy. CDR3 coding DNA: TGTGCCAGTAGTACACAGGGCCCTGAAGCTTTCTTT. This sequence encodes CASSTQGPEAFF.